This T cell receptor (beta chain) originates from a study of T cells after yellow fever vaccination. Study summary: Fractions of low cell number were prepared using SMART-Seq v4 Ultra Low Input.

One entry per CDR3 protein, called by TCRdb with MiXCR from the 5' RACE reads. Of 300,000 to 350,000 distinct CDR3 sequences listed, 3% to 4.5% were seen once; the top ten hold less than 25%. Ten or more counts support this clonotype. The sample in question was PBMCs, obtained 5 days after the yellow fever booster vaccination. The receptor was isolated from a man between 18 and 29 years old who received the YFV17D yellow fever vaccine.

DNA of the CDR3: TGTGCCAGCAAGGAAGCCAATATGAATGGCTACACCTTC. It specifies CASKEANMNGYTF. The genes are TRBV12-3 or TRBV12-4 and TRBJ1-2; the D is unclear. The CDR3 length is 13 residues. Trimming cost V 7 bases and J 6 bases, with 15 bases left between them.